This TCR beta chain emerged from a study of Ad26.COV2.S vaccination and SARS-CoV-2 variants. On the study more broadly: Enrolled in COV1001, the donor was in the Ad26.COV2.S trial arm, which received the vaccine. Intramuscular Ad26.COV2.S doses were given once or twice, 56 days apart. Study-level findings and limits: Possibly, TCR breadth and depth analyses underestimated total T cell responses. Reported findings describe substantial breadth in spike-specific CD8+ and CD4+ T cell responses following vaccination.

From germline, CDR1 is GTSNPN and CDR2 SVGIG (reference sequence). The germline V and J ends were trimmed by 0 bases and 5 bases, with 4 bases remaining between them. This CDR3 has 11 amino acids. Worth noting for this clone: Its antigen is still unknown.

This sample's treatment: approximately 18 received Ad26.COV2.S at low or high dose, single or two shots; 5 received placebo; per-sample allocation not given. Sample collection was performed on day 63 after the first vaccine or placebo injection. Profiled with immunoSEQ multiplex PCR; TCRdb holds only in-frame clones, not every one. The data show roughly 380,000 clones, about 85% seen once. The chain uses TRBV30 and TRBJ2-5; D remains ambiguous. The sample consisted of peripheral blood, taken in a trial of Ad26.COV2.S vaccine versus placebo. This TCR was sampled from a person between 18 and 65 years old who received the Ad26.COV2.S COVID-19 vaccine or a placebo. Written as DNA, the CDR3 is TGTGCCTGGAGTGTACGGGAGACCCAGTACTTC. Residues: CAWSVRETQYF.